This entry lists 12 T cell receptor beta chains sequenced from one sample in a study of T cell responses to AZD1222 COVID-19 vaccine. Generated by immunoSEQ multiplex PCR, the TCRdb table keeps only in-frame clones and is missing some. The sample has 150,000 or so clones, roughly 90% seen once. The sample in question was peripheral blood, obtained on day 0 of AZD1222 vaccination. These receptors were collected from an adult in good health.

The chain links TRBV7-2 to TRBJ1-2; D possibly corresponds to TRBD1 (5 bases). Germline loops: CDR1 SGHTA, CDR2 FQGNSA. Trimming pared 5 bases from V and 0 bases from J, leaving 19 bases between. CDR3 length equals 17 residues. Written as DNA, the CDR3 is TGTGCCAGCAGCCTGCTTTCTAGGGGTTTAGCTAACTATGGCTACACCTTC. Translating gives CASSLLSRGLANYGYTF.

The chain has TRBV30 and TRBJ2-5; D not certain. The germline gives CDR1 GTSNPN, CDR2 SVGIG (reference sequence). V was pared by 2 bases and J by 6 bases, with 16 bases between. There are 14 residues in the CDR3. The CDR3 sequence is CAWSFVGLGQTQYF. In nucleotides, the CDR3 is TGTGCCTGGAGTTTCGTTGGCCTAGGTCAGACCCAGTACTTC. Full variable domain (outside the CDR3, taken from reference TRBV30 and TRBJ2-5): SQTIHQWPATLVQPVGSPLSLECTVEGTSNPNLYWYRQAAGRGLQLLFYSVGIGQISSEVPQNLSASRPQDRQFILSSKKLLLSDSGFYLCAWSFVGLGQTQYFGPGTRLLVL.

This chain joins TRBV7-9 and TRBJ1-4; no firm D call. Germline values: CDR1 SEHNR, CDR2 FQNEAQ (reference sequence). V gave up 1 base and J gave up 0 bases, with 3 bases separating them. This CDR3 is built from 14 residues. CDR3 nucleotides: TGTGCCAGCAGCTTAGAGGCAACTAATGAAAAACTGTTTTTT. This gives the protein CASSLEATNEKLFF.

The chain employs TRBV27 and TRBJ1-4; tentative D call: TRBD1 (6 bases). In germline, CDR1 is MNHEY, CDR2 SMNVEV (reference sequence). The V end lost 2 bases, the J end lost 5 bases, and 18 bases lay between the germline ends. CDR3 size: 17 residues. The CDR3: CASSLILGGLGNEKLFF. In DNA, the CDR3 is TGTGCCAGCAGTTTAATATTGGGGGGGCTTGGGAATGAAAAACTGTTTTTT. Supplemented by reference TRBV27 and TRBJ1-4, the full variable domain reads EAQVTQNPRYLITVTGKKLTVTCSQNMNHEYMSWYRQDPGLGLRQIYYSMNVEVTDKGDVPEGYKVSRKEKRNFPLILESPSPNQTSLYFCASSLILGGLGNEKLFFGSGTQLSVL.

The chain uses TRBV5-1 and TRBJ1-5; D unresolved. CDR1 and CDR2 (germline): SGHRS, YFSETQ. This CDR3 is 15 amino acids long. Trimming shortened V by 0 bases and J by 5 bases, and 12 bases separated the two germline ends. CDR3 region: CASSLESGFYQPQHF. CDR3 coding DNA: TGCGCCAGCAGCTTGGAGTCCGGGTTTTATCAGCCCCAGCATTTT. Drawing the rest from reference TRBV5-1 and TRBJ1-5, the complete variable domain is KAGVTQTPRYLIKTRGQQVTLSCSPISGHRSVSWYQQTPGQGLQFLFEYFSETQRNKGNFPGRFSGRQFSNSRSEMNVSTLELGDSALYLCASSLESGFYQPQHFGDGTRLSIL.

The genes are TRBV27 and TRBJ1-6; D is perhaps TRBD1 (5 bases). The CDR3 covers 14 residues. Between the trimmed V and J ends, which lost 3 bases and 9 bases, there was a span of 12 bases. Germline CDR1 and CDR2: MNHEY and SMNVEV (reference sequence). DNA of the CDR3: TGTGCCAGCAGTTTCGTAGAGGGGTTTTCACCCCTCCACTTT. It is translated as CASSFVEGFSPLHF.

This clone was seen a single time. The chain uses TRBV12-5 and TRBJ2-2; weak D call: TRBD1 (5 bases). Germline CDR1 LGHNT, CDR2 FRNRAP. V was trimmed by 6 bases and J by 6 bases, leaving 17 bases between them. The CDR3 is made up of 15 amino acids. The CDR3 is CASGLPYRRSGELFF. DNA of the CDR3: TGTGCTAGTGGACTACCTTACAGGCGCTCCGGGGAGCTGTTTTTT.

The V gene is TRBV7-9, the J gene TRBJ1-2; possibly TRBD1 for D (5 bases). CDR3 size: 15 residues. Trimming took off 5 bases at V and 1 base at J, with 14 bases between the two ends. Germline lookup yields CDR1 SEHNR and CDR2 FQNEAQ (reference sequence). The CDR3 is CASSPDTIINYGYTF. The DNA for the CDR3 is TGTGCCAGCAGCCCGGACACGATAATTAACTATGGCTACACCTTC.

V is TRBV20-1 and J is TRBJ2-1; no clear D. Trimming left V 5 bases short and J 2 bases short, with 10 bases between. Germline V gives CDR1 DFQATT, CDR2 SNEGSKA (reference sequence). The CDR3 consists of 13 residues. In nucleotides, the CDR3 is TGCAGTGCTCGTGGGCCTACCTACAATGAGCAGTTCTTC. It is translated as CSARGPTYNEQFF.

The sample holds a few counts of this clone. This chain joins TRBV3-1 (or the pseudogene TRBV3-2) and TRBJ1-1; no firm D call. This CDR3 is 16 amino acids long. CDR1 LGHDT and CDR2 YNNKEL come from the germline V gene (reference sequence). V was trimmed by 4 bases and J by 2 bases, leaving 17 bases between them. The CDR3 DNA reads TGTGCCAGCAGCCCCCGGCCCGAAATCGAAAACACTGAAGCTTTCTTT. Its translation is CASSPRPEIENTEAFF.

The chain uses TRBV24-1 and TRBJ1-1, with 8 nucleotides matching TRBD1. CDR1 is KGHDR and CDR2 is SFDVKD in the germline V gene. V gave up 8 bases and J gave up 5 bases; unmatched junction bases: 30. This CDR3 is built from 21 residues. DNA for the CDR3: TGTGCCACCACCCACGACCAGGGGGCCTCGAACGAAGGCAGCCGGGGAACTGAAGCTTTCTTT. Residues: CATTHDQGASNEGSRGTEAFF.

The genes are TRBV5-1 and TRBJ2-7; 10 bases are a match to TRBD1. The ends lost 0 bases at V and 6 bases at J; junction bases unmatched: 12. The germline CDR1 and CDR2 sequences are SGHRS and YFSETQ. CDR3 size: 17 residues. The CDR3 reads CASSLAGTGDPPVEQYF. The CDR3 DNA sequence: TGCGCCAGCAGCTTGGCCGGGACAGGGGACCCCCCGGTCGAGCAGTACTTC.